This TCR beta chain comes out of a study of blood T cells in healthy people across ages. Study information: Capture by template switching was about one barcoded beta molecule per two T cells. General study findings and limits: Greater diversity and more naive CD4+ cells were seen in long-lived donors than in aged donors.

In this sample, this clonotype turned up a few times. The target antigen is unknown. With a J-beta primer mix and a sample-barcoded 5' primer, a second PCR ran about 6 to 11 cycles. TCRdb analysed the 5' RACE reads with MiXCR anew, one entry per CDR3 protein. The repertoire holds roughly 1,300,000 distinct CDR3 sequences, with approximately 59% as singletons. The TCR comes from a man between 18 and 29 years old in good health. The sequenced sample consisted of blood.

This CDR3 is CASSSVGYNEQFF. CDR3 coding DNA: TGTGCCAGCAGTTCCGTGGGCTACAATGAGCAGTTCTTC. V is TRBV6-5 and J is TRBJ2-1; D not certain. The germline V and J ends were trimmed by 4 bases and 3 bases, with 7 bases remaining between them. Germline CDR1 is MNHEY and CDR2 is SVGAGI. The CDR3 covers 13 residues.